This TCR beta chain was captured by sequencing in a study of blood T cell repertoires in COVID-19. Study in general: Both acute and convalescent COVID-19 samples were obtained from the United States, Italy and Spain. Nucleic acid was either cDNA or gDNA, and it came from T cells, B-cell-depleted T cells, or PBMCs.

How the authors handled the data: Cell counts per sample came from amplifying reference gene primers. Profiling relied on immunoSEQ multiplex PCR, and the TCRdb table lists in-frame clones only, not all of them. That table supplies the V and J calls and clone size; D and trimming were determined from the DNA. The table has about 180,000 clones, about 85% seen once. Sequencing used peripheral blood. The receptor comes from a woman in her forties or fifties with COVID-19, enrolled during active disease.

The CDR3, as DNA: TGTGCCAGCAGGAAGGGGACAGGGGTTGGTGGCTACACCTTC. Residues: CASRKGTGVGGYTF. The chain has TRBV6-5 and TRBJ1-2; 10 nucleotides line up with TRBD1. CDR1 and CDR2 (germline): MNHEY, SVGAGI. The CDR3 contains 14 residues. With 6 bases clipped from V and 7 bases from J, the junction kept 8 bases outside the gene matches.